These 15 T cell receptor beta chains share one sample of origin, sequenced in a study of siplizumab effects on memory and regulatory T cells. Here immunoSEQ multiplex PCR was the method, and the copy in TCRdb shows in-frame clones only, minus some. The sample lists more than 75,000 clones; 90% to 95% were seen once. Sequenced sample: CD8+ T cells sorted from blood. The receptors here all came from a human donor in good health.

The rearrangement uses TRBV10-3 and TRBJ2-7; D may be TRBD1 (6 bases). The CDR3 has 13 residues. Germline-derived CDR1 and CDR2 are ENHRY and SYGVKD. The V end lost 10 bases, the J end lost 2 bases, and 15 bases lay between the germline ends. This CDR3 reads CATGRTETYEQYF. For the CDR3, the DNA is TGTGCCACCGGCAGGACAGAGACCTACGAGCAGTACTTC.

The chain has TRBV7-8 and TRBJ2-1; 8 nucleotides align to TRBD2. This CDR3 spans 17 amino acids. The J segment lost 0 bases and the V segment lost 0 bases, leaving 4 bases of the junction unmatched. Germline lookup yields CDR1 SGHVS and CDR2 FQNEAQ. This CDR3 is CASSLASGGFSYNEQFF. As DNA, the CDR3 is TGTGCCAGCAGCTTAGCGAGCGGGGGCTTCTCCTACAATGAGCAGTTCTTC.

The genes are TRBV14 and TRBJ2-7; D might be TRBD2 (5 bases). Germline V CDR1 and CDR2: SGHDN, FVKESK. V dropped 0 bases and J dropped 5 bases, with 14 bases sitting between them. This CDR3 region has 15 residues. The CDR3 region has the DNA TGTGCCAGCAGCCAAGAGCGTCTAGCTGTCCACGAGCAGTACTTC. Amino acids: CASSQERLAVHEQYF.

V is TRBV7-9 and J is TRBJ1-1, with D unresolved. Trimming stripped 2 bases from V and 6 bases from J, with 10 bases between. The CDR3 runs to 13 residues. The germline V gene encodes CDR1 SEHNR and CDR2 FQNEAQ (reference sequence). The CDR3 DNA reads as TGTGCCAGCAGCTTACCGAATAGGGCTGAAGCTTTCTTT. Amino acid sequence: CASSLPNRAEAFF.

The rearrangement links TRBV6-6 to TRBJ1-4; D perhaps matches TRBD1 (5 bases). CDR3 length: 15 residues. Germline CDR1 MNHNY, CDR2 SVGAGI (reference sequence). V lost 0 bases and J 1 base, leaving 6 bases between the germline ends. The CDR3 bases are TGTGCCAGCAGTTACTCGCAGGGAACTAATGAAAAACTGTTTTTT. Amino acids: CASSYSQGTNEKLFF.

This sequence joins TRBV6-5 and TRBJ2-1; 11 bases line up with TRBD1. The CDR3 spans 15 residues. The germline V gene has CDR1 MNHEY and CDR2 SVGAGI. V was pared by 2 bases and J by 7 bases, with 4 bases of the junction left unmatched. Here the CDR3 reads CASSYGQGAWNEQFF. The CDR3, as DNA: TGTGCCAGCAGTTACGGACAGGGGGCGTGGAATGAGCAGTTCTTC.

This clone was detected only once. V usage is TRBV21-1 and J usage is TRBJ1-3. TRBV21-1 is deemed a pseudogene. This CDR3 comprises 15 residues. Here the CDR3 reads CASSKPANSGNTIYF. The DNA of the CDR3 is TGTGCCAGCAGCAAACCCGCTAACTCTGGAAACACCATATATTTT.

The chain links TRBV29-1 to TRBJ2-3, with TRBD2 as a possible D gene (5 bases). CDR1 SQVTM and CDR2 ANQGSEA come from the germline V gene. V was shortened by 4 bases and J by 6 bases, with 11 bases between the two germline ends. The CDR3 contains 12 residues. In nucleotides, the CDR3 is TGCAGCGTTGCTGAGGGTTCGGATACGCAGTATTTT. Protein product: CSVAEGSDTQYF.

The chain joins TRBV5-5 to TRBJ1-6; no definite D call. V dropped 0 bases and J dropped 7 bases, with 11 bases sitting between them. The germline V gene encodes CDR1 SGHKS and CDR2 YYEKEE (reference sequence). The CDR3 has 15 residues. CDR3 sequence: CASSLEGPGNSPLHF. The CDR3, as DNA: TGTGCCAGCAGCTTGGAGGGCCCTGGGAATTCACCCCTCCACTTT. The full variable domain, its missing parts supplied by reference TRBV5-5 and TRBJ1-6, is DAGVTQSPTHLIKTRGQQVTLRCSPISGHKSVSWYQQVLGQGPQFIFQYYEKEERGRGNFPDRFSARQFPNYSSELNVNALLLGDSALYLCASSLEGPGNSPLHFGNGTRLTVT.

This chain joins TRBV18 and TRBJ2-5; unclear D gene. V lost 6 bases and J lost 5, with 7 bases in between. The CDR3 has 11 amino acids. From germline, CDR1 is KGHSH and CDR2 LQKENI. CDR3 sequence (DNA): TGTGCCAGCTCCCTCGGGGAGACCCAGTACTTC. It yields the protein CASSLGETQYF.

This rearrangement joins TRBV29-1 to TRBJ2-1; TRBD1 matches at 9 bases. Germline V lookup: CDR1 SQVTM, CDR2 ANQGSEA. V was clipped by 2 bases and J by 5 bases; unmatched bases: 10. CDR3 length: 16 residues. CDR3 protein: CSVEKAGQGFHNEQFF. The CDR3 DNA reads TGCAGCGTTGAAAAGGCAGGACAGGGGTTCCACAATGAGCAGTTCTTC.

The chain employs TRBV7-9 and TRBJ2-7; 10 bases agree with TRBD2. Germline V CDR1 and CDR2: SEHNR, FQNEAQ (reference sequence). The CDR3 length is 14 residues. V was pared by 6 bases and J by 6 bases, with 8 bases of the junction left unmatched. The CDR3 nucleotides are TGTGCCAGCAGAACCGGGACTAGCGTCCTCGAGCAGTACTTC. It translates to CASRTGTSVLEQYF.

This chain links TRBV19 with TRBJ1-4; D is uncertain. V dropped 10 bases and J dropped 3 bases, with 12 bases sitting between them. The CDR3 is 13 residues long. In germline, CDR1 is LNHDA, CDR2 SQIVND (reference sequence). The CDR3 DNA is TGTGCCACCATCAAGTCACCTAATGAAAAACTGTTTTTT. Amino acids: CATIKSPNEKLFF.

V and J are TRBV5-4 and TRBJ2-7, with 7 bases fitting TRBD2. Germline V gene sequence: CDR1 SGHNT, CDR2 YYREEE (reference sequence). V dropped 5 bases and J dropped 7; count of bases not matched to a gene: 9. CDR3 length equals 13 residues. DNA for the CDR3: TGTGCCAGCAGTACACGGGAGGCGATGGAGCAGTACTTC. Translating it yields CASSTREAMEQYF.

The V call is TRBV5-6, the J call TRBJ2-1, with D perhaps TRBD1 (6 bases). The CDR3 sequence is 15 residues long. Germline V gene data show CDR1 as SGHDT and CDR2 as YYEEEE. Trimming removed 6 bases at V and 7 bases at J, with 20 bases between. Here the CDR3 DNA reads TGTGCCAGCATCTTTTTACTCACAGGGAATAATGAGCAGTTCTTC. It specifies CASIFLLTGNNEQFF.